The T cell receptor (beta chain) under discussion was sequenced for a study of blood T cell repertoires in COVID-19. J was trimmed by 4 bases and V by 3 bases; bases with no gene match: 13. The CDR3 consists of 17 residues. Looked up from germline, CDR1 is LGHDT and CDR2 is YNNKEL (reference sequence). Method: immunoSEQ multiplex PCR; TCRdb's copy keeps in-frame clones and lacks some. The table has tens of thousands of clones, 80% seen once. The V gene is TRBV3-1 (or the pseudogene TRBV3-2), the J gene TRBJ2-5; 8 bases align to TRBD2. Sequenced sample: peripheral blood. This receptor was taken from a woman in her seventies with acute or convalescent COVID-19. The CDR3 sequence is CASSQDRTGLALETQYF. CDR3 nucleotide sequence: TGTGCCAGCAGCCAGGACAGAACCGGACTAGCTTTAGAGACCCAGTACTTC.